This T cell receptor beta chain is from a study of Graves' ophthalmopathy and Graves' hyperthyroidism. As the template, RNA transcripts were used to amplify TCR beta CDR3 regions. Amplification began with first-round RT-PCR using HTBI primers, then second-round multiplex PCR was performed. TCRdb re-derived calls from the multiplex PCR reads in MiXCR, one entry per CDR3 protein. The table includes roughly 300,000 distinct CDR3 sequences, about a sixth detected once. Germline assignment: CDR1 SGHAT and CDR2 FQDESV (reference sequence). This CDR3 has 16 residues. V was clipped by 7 bases and J by 2 bases, with 21 bases between them. There are many counts of this clonotype. A diagnosis was made from clinical symptoms together with serum thyroxine, TRAb, thyroid ultrasound and orbital computed tomography.

The rearrangement uses TRBV11-1 and TRBJ2-7; tentatively, D is TRBD1 (6 bases). The clonotype originates from an adult man with Graves' ophthalmopathy. The sample consisted of peripheral blood. CDR3 nucleotide sequence: TGTGCCAGCACCGCCGAGGGGGAACCCCTGCCCTACGAGCAGTACTTC. Its protein is CASTAEGEPLPYEQYF.